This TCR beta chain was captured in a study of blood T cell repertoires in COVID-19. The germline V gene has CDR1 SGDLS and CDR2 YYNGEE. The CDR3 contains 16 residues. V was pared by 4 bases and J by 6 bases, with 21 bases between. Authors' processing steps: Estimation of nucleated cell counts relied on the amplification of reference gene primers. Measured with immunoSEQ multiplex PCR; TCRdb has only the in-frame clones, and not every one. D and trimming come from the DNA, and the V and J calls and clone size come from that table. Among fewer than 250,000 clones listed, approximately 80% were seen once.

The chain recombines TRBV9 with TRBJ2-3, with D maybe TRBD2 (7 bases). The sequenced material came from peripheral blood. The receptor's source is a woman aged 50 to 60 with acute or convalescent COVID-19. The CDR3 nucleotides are TGTGCCAGCAGCTCTCGAGGCGGACAGCGGGGCGATACGCAGTATTTT. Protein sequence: CASSSRGGQRGDTQYF. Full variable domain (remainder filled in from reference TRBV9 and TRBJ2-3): DSGVTQTPKHLITATGQRVTLRCSPRSGDLSVYWYQQSLDQGLQFLIQYYNGEERAKGNILERFSAQQFPDLHSELNLSSLELGDSALYFCASSSRGGQRGDTQYFGPGTRLTVL.